This TCR beta chain emerged from a study of cytomegalovirus exposure and HLA in healthy donors. Whole-study findings and limits: In an earlier analysis, in 587 donors, most V segments appeared productive either ~87% or ~30% of the time. Most TCR sequences were uncommon, yet certain public TCRs appeared in many donors.

The PCR used 60 Vbeta and 13 Jbeta primers. Profiling relied on immunoSEQ multiplex PCR, and the TCRdb table lists in-frame clones only, not all of them. In the table there are 120,000 or so clones, around 70% of which are singletons. As for this clone: As yet, its antigen is unknown.

The sequence was obtained from a woman aged 40 to 50 in good health and CMV-seronegative. The specimen was PBMCs.

The CDR3 coding sequence is TGCGCCAGCAGCTTGCAACTCCCTAATGAAAAACTGTTTTTT. Amino acid sequence: CASSLQLPNEKLFF. The rearrangement uses TRBV5-1 and TRBJ1-4, with D unclear. The germline CDR1 and CDR2 sequences are SGHRS and YFSETQ. With 1 base removed from V and 3 bases from J, the gap between germline ends came to 7 bases. The CDR3 contains 14 residues.